Listed below are T cell receptor beta chains from one sample, sequenced in a study of CD8 T cells in ankylosing spondylitis. A single record per CDR3 protein comes from TCRdb applying MiXCR to the 5' RACE reads. The table lists 300,000 to 400,000 distinct CDR3 sequences, 20% to 25% of them singletons, with 15% to 20% in the top ten. Sequencing was done on a sample of blood, either unsorted or a sorted T cell fraction (not recorded which). These receptors were obtained from a male donor with ankylosing spondylitis. Both conserved end residues are part of each CDR3. The D gene is left open where the match is weak. Only part of the rows carry a size: once, few, many, or a class if the clone is expanded.

D gene	clone size	V gene	J gene	CDR3 DNA	CDR3 protein
.	few	TRBV5-1	TRBJ1-1	TGCGCCAGCGTGAGAGCTTTCTTT	CASVRAFF
TRBD2	.	TRBV11-2	TRBJ2-1	TGTGCCAGCAGCCCATTGTCGGGACTAGCGGGGTGGAATGAGCAGTTCTTC	CASSPLSGLAGWNEQFF
.	.	TRBV7-3	TRBJ1-3	TGTGCCAGCAGCGCGACAGCCGCTGGAAACACCATATATTTT	CASSATAAGNTIYF
.	.	TRBV21-1	TRBJ2-1	TGTGCCACCCTACGGGGCGGAACCTACAATGAGCAGTTCTTC	CATLRGGTYNEQFF
.	few	TRBV4-2	TRBJ2-3	TGTGCCAGCAGCCGGCTACTTACCGGGACCACAGATACGCAGTATTTT	CASSRLLTGTTDTQYF
.	.	TRBV29-1	TRBJ2-1	TGCAGCGTTGTTCCGCGCTCCTACTACAATGAGCAGTTCTTC	CSVVPRSYYNEQFF
.	few	TRBV5-1	TRBJ1-1	TGCGCCAGCAGCTTAACAGGGCGCAGGGAAAACACTGAAGCTTTCTTT	CASSLTGRRENTEAFF
.	.	TRBV10-3	TRBJ1-1	TGTGCCATCAGTGGGTCCGGGACACCTAACACTGAAGCTTTCTTT	CAISGSGTPNTEAFF
.	once	TRBV7-2	TRBJ1-1	TGTGCCAGCGCTCAGGGCCGGAACACTGAAGCTTTCTTT	CASAQGRNTEAFF
TRBD2	.	TRBV10-3	TRBJ2-2	TGTGCCATCAGTGCCTTAGCGGGAGGGTCCACCGGGGAGCTGTTTTTT	CAISALAGGSTGELFF
.	few	TRBV12-3/TRBV12-4	TRBJ1-5	TGTGCCAGCAGTCCAGTCGCCCCCAATCAGCCCCAGCATTTT	CASSPVAPNQPQHF
.	.	TRBV19	TRBJ1-2	TGTGCCAGTAGTATTGAGGCAGCTTATGGCTACACCTTC	CASSIEAAYGYTF
.	.	TRBV4-2	TRBJ1-2	TGTGCCAGCAGCCAAGCACAGGGCCACTATGGCTACACCTTC	CASSQAQGHYGYTF
.	many	TRBV20-1	TRBJ2-2	TGCAGTGCTAGTTTGAACACCGGGGAGCTGTTTTTT	CSASLNTGELFF
.	few	TRBV5-4	TRBJ2-1	TGTGCCAGCAGCTTAGGGGACTCTGTCTACAATGAGCAGTTCTTC	CASSLGDSVYNEQFF
TRBD2	many	TRBV5-1	TRBJ2-1	TGCGCCAGCAGCTTGCGTGGGCGGGAGAGGGGTGAGCAGTTCTTC	CASSLRGRERGEQFF
.	.	TRBV11-1	TRBJ2-3	TGTGCCAGCAGCAATAGCGGAGATACGCAGTATTTT	CASSNSGDTQYF
.	.	TRBV11-3	TRBJ2-1	TGTGCCAGCAGCCTGGACTCGATGGATGAGCAGTTCTTC	CASSLDSMDEQFF
TRBD1	few	TRBV5-1	TRBJ2-7	TGCGCCAGCAGCGTTGAGGGACAGGGCATCCTCGAGCAGTACTTC	CASSVEGQGILEQYF
TRBD2	.	TRBV19	TRBJ2-3	TGTGCCAGTAGTACGACTAGCGGGAGTGGTACAGATACGCAGTATTTT	CASSTTSGSGTDTQYF
.	.	TRBV5-1	TRBJ2-3	TGCGCCAGCAGCTTGGCCCCGCAGGGAGGATATACGCAGTATTTT	CASSLAPQGGYTQYF